The 20 T cell receptor beta chains below were found in one sample sequenced in a study of T-cell memory formation after mild COVID-19. MiXCR, run by TCRdb on the 5' RACE reads, gives a single entry per CDR3 protein. The top ten clones hold around 20% of a sample with under 450,000 distinct CDR3 sequences, around 20% of them seen once. Sequencing used PBMCs or a T cell subset sorted from them (not recorded which). These receptors all come from a man aged 18-30 years who had mild COVID-19 (a few samples of this study predate the infection). Cell type and time point are not known.

A few counts support this clonotype. V usage is TRBV28 and J usage is TRBJ1-2; D remains unclear. V gave up 4 bases and J gave up 8 bases, with 17 bases separating them. Germline loops: CDR1 MDHEN, CDR2 SYDVKM. CDR3 length: 14 amino acids. CDR3 sequence reads: CASSSRPGPSGYTF. The CDR3 DNA sequence: TGTGCCAGCAGTTCGAGACCCGGGCCAAGCGGCTACACCTTC.

The chain carries TRBV2 and TRBJ2-4; 12 bases are shared with TRBD1. Per the germline V gene, CDR1 is SNHLY and CDR2 is FYNNEI. There are 14 residues in the CDR3. The trim removed 3 bases at V and 9 bases at J, leaving 3 bases unmatched. The CDR3 is CASSEGQGAGIQYF. DNA for the CDR3: TGTGCCAGCAGTGAGGGACAGGGGGCAGGCATTCAGTACTTC.

In its sample, this clonotype was seen a few times. This chain links TRBV7-3 with TRBJ1-2, with D unresolved. The CDR3 extends over 15 amino acids. The germline V and J ends were trimmed by 5 bases and 5 bases, with 18 bases remaining between them. Germline CDR1 and CDR2: SGHTA and FQGTGA. CDR3 coding DNA: TGTGCCAGCAGCCCCTCCTCGACCTCAACTTATGGCTACACCTTC. Translating it yields CASSPSSTSTYGYTF.

This clonotype appeared many times. V gene TRBV5-1 combines with J gene TRBJ1-1; D might be TRBD1 (5 bases). Trimming cost V 4 bases and J 1 base, with 8 bases left between them. The CDR3 sequence is 13 residues long. CDR1 SGHRS and CDR2 YFSETQ come from the germline V gene. As DNA, the CDR3 is TGCGCCAGCAGCCCCGGGACGAACACTGAAGCTTTCTTT. It translates to CASSPGTNTEAFF.

This clonotype has only a few counts. The chain uses TRBV12-3 or TRBV12-4 and TRBJ2-7, with 7 positions matching TRBD2. This CDR3 spans 15 amino acids. V was clipped by 5 bases and J by 2 bases; unmatched bases: 9. Written as DNA, the CDR3 is TGTGCCAGCAGTGGGGAGGGAGGGGTTCCCTACGAGCAGTACTTC. The encoded protein is CASSGEGGVPYEQYF.

This clonotype was detected many times. V and J are TRBV7-6 and TRBJ2-5; D is uncertain. The CDR3 runs to 12 residues. Germline lookup yields CDR1 SGHVS and CDR2 FNYEAQ. V lost 5 bases to trimming and J lost 5 bases, with 9 bases between them. CDR3 amino acids: CASSRSRETQYF. The CDR3 bases are TGTGCCAGCAGCCGTAGCCGCGAGACCCAGTACTTC.

This clonotype occurred many times. The chain is built from TRBV11-2 and TRBJ2-3; TRBD2 agrees at 8 bases. V shed 5 bases and J 4 bases; nucleotides not matched to a gene: 8. Per the germline V gene, CDR1 is SGHAT and CDR2 is FQNNGV. CDR3 length equals 15 residues. DNA of the CDR3: TGTGCCAGCAGCCTCTCGGGACTAGATTCAGATACGCAGTATTTT. Translating gives CASSLSGLDSDTQYF.

This clonotype was counted a few times. CDR3 amino acids: CASSPREASTDTQYF. The CDR3 nucleotides are TGCGCCAGCAGCCCTCGAGAAGCTAGCACAGATACGCAGTATTTT. This chain joins TRBV4-1 and TRBJ2-3; D not certain. This CDR3 region has 15 residues. V was trimmed by 4 bases and J by 0 bases, leaving 11 bases between them. CDR1 is MGHRA, CDR2 YSYEKL, per germline.

The genes are TRBV6-2 or TRBV6-3 and TRBJ1-5; 10 positions match TRBD1. Germline CDR1 MNHEY, CDR2 SVGEGT. The V segment lost 7 bases and the J segment 6 bases; nucleotides outside the gene matches: 3. The CDR3 has 13 amino acids. CDR3 coding DNA: TGTGCCAGCACCCGGACAGGGGGTCAGCCCCAGCATTTT. Protein sequence: CASTRTGGQPQHF.

The table lists this clonotype with a few counts. V is TRBV29-1 and J is TRBJ1-1; the D gene is possibly TRBD1 (5 bases). V lost 0 bases and J 1 base, leaving 6 bases between the germline ends. Germline CDR1 and CDR2: SQVTM and ANQGSEA. CDR3 size: 13 residues. Here the CDR3 reads CSVEEQENTEAFF. The CDR3 nucleotides are TGCAGCGTTGAAGAACAGGAGAACACTGAAGCTTTCTTT.

This clonotype was counted only a few times. This rearrangement joins TRBV18 to TRBJ2-7; possibly TRBD1 for D (7 bases). Trimming cost V 3 bases and J 6 bases, with 12 bases left between them. The germline gives CDR1 KGHSH, CDR2 LQKENI. The CDR3 has 13 residues. CDR3 coding DNA: TGTGCCAGCTCACCCCAGGGGGGCGGCGAGCAGTACGTC. This codes for CASSPQGGGEQYV.

The chain links TRBV7-6 to TRBJ2-3; D might be TRBD1 (6 bases). The V end lost 7 bases, the J end lost 4 bases, and 18 bases lay between the germline ends. CDR1 is SGHVS, CDR2 FNYEAQ, per germline. The length of the CDR3 is 15 residues. In DNA, the CDR3 is TGTGCCAGCACCAAACAGGGATTTCCCCCAGATACGCAGTATTTT. Translated: CASTKQGFPPDTQYF.

The gene calls are TRBV7-6 and TRBJ2-5; no reliable D call. This CDR3 has 13 amino acids. Trimming pared 1 base from V and 3 bases from J, leaving 6 bases between. CDR1 SGHVS and CDR2 FNYEAQ come from the germline V gene. CDR3 loop: CASSLVQKETQYF. CDR3 bases: TGTGCCAGCAGCTTAGTACAGAAAGAGACCCAGTACTTC.

Only a few counts were recorded for this clonotype. The chain joins TRBV20-1 to TRBJ2-1; 9 positions match TRBD2. The CDR3 loop spans 15 amino acids. The V gene's germline CDR1 is DFQATT and CDR2 SNEGSKA (reference sequence). With 5 bases clipped from V and 3 bases from J, the junction kept 8 bases outside the gene matches. DNA of the CDR3: TGCAGTGCTGGAGGGGCTAGCGGGGTCTACAATGAGCAGTTCTTC. Its translation: CSAGGASGVYNEQFF.

This clonotype was counted a few times. The chain links TRBV6-1 to TRBJ1-2; TRBD1 is a possible D gene (6 bases). The V gene's germline CDR1 is MNHNS and CDR2 SASEGT. The CDR3 consists of 13 residues. Trimming left V 3 bases short and J 4 bases short, with 9 bases between. The CDR3 coding sequence is TGTGCCAGCAGTGAGGACAGAGGCTATGGCTACACCTTC. Its translation is CASSEDRGYGYTF.

This clonotype was found a few times. This chain joins TRBV6-4 and TRBJ1-1, with D unclear. The V end was cut by 2 bases, the J end by 4 bases, with 8 bases between. The CDR3 loop spans 13 amino acids. Germline CDR1 is MRHNA and CDR2 is SNTAGT. CDR3 DNA sequence: TGTGCCAGCAGTGACAGATCCGGCACTGAAGCTTTCTTT. It is translated as CASSDRSGTEAFF.

The table lists this clonotype with a few counts. CDR3 region: CASSFGQGLAKNIQYF. The CDR3 region has the DNA TGTGCCAGCAGTTTCGGACAGGGGCTAGCCAAAAACATTCAGTACTTC. The chain carries TRBV12-3 or TRBV12-4 and TRBJ2-4; 9 nucleotides align to TRBD1. J lost 0 bases, V lost 3 bases, and 3 bases had no gene match. The length of the CDR3 is 16 residues.

The chain couples TRBV5-1 to TRBJ1-4, with 7 bases lining up with TRBD1. Germline CDR1 is SGHRS and CDR2 is YFSETQ. V shed 1 base, J shed 10 bases, and the junction held 19 bases outside the gene matches. This CDR3 has 18 residues. The CDR3, as DNA: TGCGCCAGCAGCTTGTCGTTCAGATTCGACAGGGACGGTGCAAAACTGTTTTTT. Encoded protein: CASSLSFRFDRDGAKLFF.

This clonotype has just a few counts. The rearrangement links TRBV5-1 to TRBJ1-1; tentatively, D is TRBD1 (5 bases). The germline CDR1 and CDR2 sequences are SGHRS and YFSETQ. This CDR3 comprises 15 residues. The germline V and J ends were trimmed by 4 bases and 4 bases, with 17 bases remaining between them. The CDR3 bases are TGCGCCAGCAGCCCCCCCCTGGGGCAGGGCACTGAAGCTTTCTTT. Its protein is CASSPPLGQGTEAFF.

This clonotype occurred many times. The chain joins TRBV18 to TRBJ2-1, with TRBD2 matching over 7 bases. Germline CDR1 is KGHSH and CDR2 is LQKENI. The CDR3 runs 16 residues. Trimming took 2 bases from V and 9 from J; bases not matched to a gene: 13. CDR3 nucleotides: TGTGCCAGCTCACCAGCTCGCGGTACGGGGGGACTTGAGCAGTTCTTC. Encoded protein: CASSPARGTGGLEQFF. Drawing the rest from reference TRBV18 and TRBJ2-1, the complete variable domain is NAGVMQNPRHLVRRRGQEARLRCSPMKGHSHVYWYRQLPEEGLKFMVYLQKENIIDESGMPKERFSAEFPKEGPSILRIQQVVRGDSAAYFCASSPARGTGGLEQFFGPGTRLTVL.